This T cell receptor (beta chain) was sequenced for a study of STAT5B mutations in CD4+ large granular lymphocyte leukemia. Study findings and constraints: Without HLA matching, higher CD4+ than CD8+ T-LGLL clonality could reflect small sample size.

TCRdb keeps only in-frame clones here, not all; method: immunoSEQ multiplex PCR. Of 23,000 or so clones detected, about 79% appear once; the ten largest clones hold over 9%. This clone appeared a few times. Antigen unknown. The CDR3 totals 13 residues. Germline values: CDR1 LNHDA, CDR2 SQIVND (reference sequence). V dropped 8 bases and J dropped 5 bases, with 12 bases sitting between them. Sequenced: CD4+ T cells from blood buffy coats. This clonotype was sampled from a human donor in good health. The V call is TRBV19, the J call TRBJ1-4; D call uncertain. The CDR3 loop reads CASCGKVNEKLFF. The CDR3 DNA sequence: TGTGCCAGTTGTGGGAAGGTGAATGAAAAACTGTTTTTT.